Shown below are 2 T cell receptor beta chains from a single sample sequenced in a study of blood T cell repertoires in COVID-19. The protocol was immunoSEQ multiplex PCR, while the TCRdb copy is restricted to in-frame clones and leaves out a portion. This table holds approximately 200,000 clones, 87% found once. Specimen: PBMCs or T cells enriched from blood (not recorded which). All receptors come from a man in his thirties or forties in a cohort exposed to, infected with or recovered from COVID-19 (not recorded which).

V is TRBV28 and J is TRBJ1-1; tentative D call: TRBD1 (6 bases). The V gene lost 8 bases and the J gene lost 0 bases, with 16 bases spanning the gap. The CDR3 covers 15 residues. Germline CDR1 MDHEN, CDR2 SYDVKM. The CDR3 DNA sequence: TGTGCCAGCTGGGGGGGGGCGGAGATGAACACTGAAGCTTTCTTT. This gives the protein CASWGGAEMNTEAFF.

The sample holds one count of this clone. The J gene is TRBJ2-7, the V gene TRBV28; 7 bases agree with TRBD1. The CDR3 has 15 amino acids. Trimming took 6 bases from V and 0 from J; bases not matched to a gene: 8. Germline assignment: CDR1 MDHEN and CDR2 SYDVKM. This chain's CDR3 is CASSSGTVNSYEQYF. The DNA of the CDR3 is TGTGCCAGCAGCTCCGGGACAGTGAACTCCTACGAGCAGTACTTC.